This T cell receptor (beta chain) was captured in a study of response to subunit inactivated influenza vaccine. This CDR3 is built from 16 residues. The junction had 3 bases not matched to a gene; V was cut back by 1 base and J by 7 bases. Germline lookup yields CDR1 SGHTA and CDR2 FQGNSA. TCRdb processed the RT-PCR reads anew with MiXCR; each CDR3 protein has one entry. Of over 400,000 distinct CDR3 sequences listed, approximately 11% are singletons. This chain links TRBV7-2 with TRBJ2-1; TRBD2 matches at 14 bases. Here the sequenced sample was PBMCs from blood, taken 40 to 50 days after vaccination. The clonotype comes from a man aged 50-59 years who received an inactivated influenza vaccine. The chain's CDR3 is CASSLGLAGGWNEQFF. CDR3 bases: TGTGCCAGCAGCTTAGGACTAGCGGGAGGGTGGAATGAGCAGTTCTTC.